This entry lists 2 T cell receptor beta chains sequenced from one sample in a study of cytomegalovirus exposure and HLA in healthy donors. PCR primers comprised 60 Vbeta and 13 Jbeta primers. The protocol was immunoSEQ multiplex PCR, while the TCRdb copy is restricted to in-frame clones and leaves out a portion. Of roughly 190,000 clones detected, 65% to 85% appear once; the ten largest clones hold 3.8%. Sequencing was done on a sample of PBMCs. Receptor source: a man aged 50 or older in good health and CMV-seronegative.

The V call is TRBV5-4, the J call TRBJ2-7; a possible D gene is TRBD2 (5 bases). The germline V gene has CDR1 SGHNT and CDR2 YYREEE (reference sequence). Trimming took 4 bases from V and 6 from J, leaving 17 bases between them. This CDR3 contains 14 residues. CDR3 in amino acids: CASSNPGRRGEQYF. The CDR3 coding sequence is TGTGCCAGCAGCAATCCCGGGCGCCGGGGCGAGCAGTACTTC. The full variable domain, its missing parts supplied by reference TRBV5-4 and TRBJ2-7, is ETGVTQSPTHLIKTRGQQVTLRCSSQSGHNTVSWYQQALGQGPQFIFQYYREEENGRGNFPPRFSGLQFPNYSSELNVNALELDDSALYLCASSNPGRRGEQYFGPGTRLTVT.

V gene TRBV30 combines with J gene TRBJ1-6; no definite D call. Deletions cut 1 base from V and 7 bases from J, with 8 bases between. This CDR3 region has 13 residues. The germline gives CDR1 GTSNPN, CDR2 SVGIG (reference sequence). CDR3 loop: CAWSARGNSPLHF. CDR3 nucleotide sequence: TGTGCCTGGAGTGCGAGAGGAAATTCACCCCTCCACTTT. The variable domain in full, with the rest retrieved from reference TRBV30 and TRBJ1-6, is SQTIHQWPATLVQPVGSPLSLECTVEGTSNPNLYWYRQAAGRGLQLLFYSVGIGQISSEVPQNLSASRPQDRQFILSSKKLLLSDSGFYLCAWSARGNSPLHFGNGTRLTVT.